These 32 T cell receptor beta chains share one sample of origin, sequenced in a study of cytotoxic CD8 clonotypes in ibrutinib-treated CLL. Sequencing was performed with immunoSEQ multiplex PCR; in TCRdb, only in-frame clones are kept and a portion is missing. The sample records about 200,000 clones, 70% being singletons. Here the sequenced sample was PBMCs, taken after 12 months of ibrutinib treatment. The receptors stem from a human donor with chronic lymphocytic leukemia.

This chain uses TRBV5-1 with TRBJ2-7; 8 positions match TRBD1. This CDR3 comprises 13 residues. Germline CDR1 SGHRS, CDR2 YFSETQ. The V and J ends lost 2 bases and 6 bases, in that order; junction bases with no gene match: 4. The CDR3 here is CASSFQGAGEQYF. DNA for the CDR3: TGCGCCAGCAGCTTCCAGGGGGCTGGCGAGCAGTACTTC. Using reference TRBV5-1 and TRBJ2-7 for the parts outside the CDR3, the full variable domain is KAGVTQTPRYLIKTRGQQVTLSCSPISGHRSVSWYQQTPGQGLQFLFEYFSETQRNKGNFPGRFSGRQFSNSRSEMNVSTLELGDSALYLCASSFQGAGEQYFGPGTRLTVT.

V and J are TRBV15 and TRBJ1-1; D unclear. Per the germline V gene, CDR1 is LNHNV and CDR2 is YYDKDF (reference sequence). The CDR3 consists of 16 residues. V was shortened by 1 base and J by 0 bases, with 12 bases between the two germline ends. The CDR3 nucleotides are TGTGCCACCAGCAGAGGTCGCGGAACACTGAACACTGAAGCTTTCTTT. Translation: CATSRGRGTLNTEAFF.

This rearrangement joins TRBV25-1 to TRBJ2-7; 7 positions agree with TRBD1. Germline V gives CDR1 MGHDK, CDR2 SYGVNS. CDR3 size: 13 residues. The ends lost 10 bases at V and 2 bases at J; junction bases unmatched: 8. The CDR3 sequence: CATSGQHAYEQYF. CDR3 in DNA: TGTGCCACCTCGGGACAGCACGCCTACGAGCAGTACTTC.

Only one count was recorded for this clone. The rearrangement joins TRBV6-1 to TRBJ1-2; no firm D call. The V and J ends lost 0 bases and 1 base respectively, with 3 bases between them. Per germline, CDR1 MNHNS and CDR2 SASEGT. This CDR3 has 13 amino acids. DNA of the CDR3: TGTGCCAGCAGTGAAGCAATTAACTATGGCTACACCTTC. Translated, it gives CASSEAINYGYTF.

This sequence joins TRBV30 and TRBJ2-1, with 7 bases that match TRBD2. The germline V gene has CDR1 GTSNPN and CDR2 SVGIG (reference sequence). The CDR3 totals 14 residues. V lost 5 bases, J lost 6 bases, and 10 bases stayed unmatched. This chain's CDR3 is CAWAGLAASNEQFF. The CDR3 DNA follows: TGTGCCTGGGCTGGGCTAGCGGCTTCCAATGAGCAGTTCTTC.

The chain employs TRBV5-1 and TRBJ1-1; D is unresolved. The CDR3 is 16 amino acids. Between the trimmed V and J ends, which lost 2 bases and 1 base, there was a span of 15 bases. Germline CDR1 reads SGHRS; CDR2 reads YFSETQ. The CDR3 coding sequence is TGCGCCAGCAGCTTATCCACCCTAGGCCGGAACACTGAAGCTTTCTTT. Translation gives CASSLSTLGRNTEAFF.

This clone was recorded a few times. Additional DNA sequences in this sample encode the identical CDR3. The rearrangement joins TRBV9 to TRBJ1-4; no definite D call. V lost 4 bases, J lost 0 bases, and 10 bases lay in between. The CDR3 is 15 amino acids. From germline, CDR1 is SGDLS and CDR2 YYNGEE. The CDR3 nucleotides are TGTGCCAGCAGCCCCGGGAGTTCAACTAATGAAAAACTGTTTTTT. Translated, it gives CASSPGSSTNEKLFF.

This clone was picked up a small number of times. This chain connects TRBV27 to TRBJ1-6; D remains unclear. V was clipped by 6 bases and J by 4 bases, with 16 bases between them. CDR3 length equals 16 residues. Germline lookup yields CDR1 MNHEY and CDR2 SMNVEV (reference sequence). The CDR3 bases are TGTGCCAGCAGCGACCGGGCCCTAGGATATAATTCACCCCTCCACTTT. Protein sequence: CASSDRALGYNSPLHF.

The chain carries TRBV6-4 and TRBJ1-5; tentatively, D is TRBD1 (6 bases). The CDR3 sequence is 15 residues long. Germline values: CDR1 MRHNA, CDR2 SNTAGT. Trimming took off 10 bases at V and 1 base at J, with 17 bases between the two ends. CDR3 bases: TGTGCCAACTTGATACAGGGTTGGAGCAATCAGCCCCAGCATTTT. Protein: CANLIQGWSNQPQHF.

This clone was seen just once. The V gene is TRBV5-1, the J gene TRBJ1-1; tentatively, D is TRBD1 (5 bases). V lost 4 bases, J lost 6 bases, and 22 bases lay in between. CDR3 size: 16 residues. CDR1 is SGHRS and CDR2 is YFSETQ in the germline V gene. DNA for the CDR3: TGCGCCAGCAGCGTACGGGAAGTCGGGGGAGCCCCTGAAGCTTTCTTT. Translation: CASSVREVGGAPEAFF.

The rearrangement links TRBV5-1 to TRBJ2-1; TRBD1 agrees at 9 bases. This CDR3 is built from 16 residues. CDR1 is SGHRS and CDR2 is YFSETQ in the germline V gene. V lost 2 bases and J lost 6; bases outside the gene matches: 9. The CDR3 DNA reads as TGCGCCAGCAGCTTCGGAGGGACAGGGAAAACCAATGAGCAGTTCTTC. Translating gives CASSFGGTGKTNEQFF.

The chain couples TRBV6-5 to TRBJ2-7, with 8 bases that match TRBD2. The CDR3 sequence is 14 residues long. V dropped 6 bases and J dropped 6; count of bases not matched to a gene: 10. Germline V gene lookup returns CDR1 MNHEY and CDR2 SVGAGI. The CDR3 DNA follows: TGTGCCAGCAGACGGGGGGGGCCCGAAATCGAGCAGTACTTC. Translating gives CASRRGGPEIEQYF.

The V gene is TRBV7-2, the J gene TRBJ2-7; 7 bases are a match to TRBD2. CDR3 length: 15 amino acids. Germline V gene lookup returns CDR1 SGHTA and CDR2 FQGNSA. Trimming cost V 5 bases and J 4 bases; bases outside gene matches: 11. CDR3 protein: CASSPQGAGPYEQYF. CDR3 nucleotides: TGTGCCAGCAGCCCCCAAGGAGCGGGGCCTTACGAGCAGTACTTC.

V usage is TRBV6-5 and J usage is TRBJ2-5, with 7 bases matching TRBD1. The ends lost 6 bases at V and 4 bases at J; junction bases unmatched: 14. There are 16 residues in the CDR3. Germline CDR1 is MNHEY and CDR2 is SVGAGI. The chain's CDR3 is CASSYGDSLAPETQYF. The CDR3 DNA sequence: TGTGCCAGCAGCTACGGGGACAGCCTTGCCCCAGAGACCCAGTACTTC.

The genes are TRBV30 and TRBJ2-7, with 8 bases that match TRBD1. Germline V gene sequence: CDR1 GTSNPN, CDR2 SVGIG (reference sequence). V lost 4 bases and J lost 3; bases outside the gene matches: 14. There are 16 residues in the CDR3. CDR3 region: CAWKFPDRVLDYEQYF. The CDR3 bases are TGTGCCTGGAAGTTCCCGGACAGGGTTTTAGACTACGAGCAGTACTTC.

V usage is TRBV7-3 and J usage is TRBJ1-3; tentatively, D is TRBD1 (6 bases). CDR3 size: 13 residues. Germline lookup yields CDR1 SGHTA and CDR2 FQGTGA. With 2 bases removed from V and 8 bases from J, the gap between germline ends came to 10 bases. The CDR3 here is CASSLWGADTIYF. DNA for the CDR3: TGTGCCAGCAGCTTATGGGGGGCGGACACCATATATTTT.

The chain carries TRBV9 and TRBJ2-2; no definite D call. The germline V gene encodes CDR1 SGDLS and CDR2 YYNGEE. The CDR3 consists of 17 residues. V lost 4 bases and J 1 base, leaving 17 bases between the germline ends. CDR3 sequence (DNA): TGTGCCAGCAGCACAACTTCAACAACCCTGAACACCGGGGAGCTGTTTTTT. It is translated as CASSTTSTTLNTGELFF.

CDR3 bases: TGTGCCAGCAGCTCCAGGGGGGAGGGGGCGGCGGACTATGGCTACACCTTC. This codes for CASSSRGEGAADYGYTF. The gene calls are TRBV9 and TRBJ1-2; 7 bases are shared with TRBD1. The CDR3 covers 17 residues. The germline V gene encodes CDR1 SGDLS and CDR2 YYNGEE. V shed 4 bases and J 3 bases; nucleotides not matched to a gene: 15.

This clone was seen a few times. The chain has TRBV7-2 and TRBJ2-7; 7 nucleotides align to TRBD2. This CDR3 has 16 amino acids. V gave up 3 bases and J gave up 0 bases; unmatched junction bases: 8. In germline, CDR1 is SGHTA, CDR2 FQGNSA. CDR3 nucleotide sequence: TGTGCCAGCAGCTTTTCCGGGGGGTACAGCTCCTACGAGCAGTACTTC. It is translated as CASSFSGGYSSYEQYF.

The V call is TRBV2, the J call TRBJ1-1; 7 bases match TRBD1. The CDR3 contains 14 residues. The J segment lost 2 bases and the V segment lost 7 bases, leaving 7 bases of the junction unmatched. CDR1 is SNHLY and CDR2 is FYNNEI in the germline V gene. The CDR3 protein is CASKHRGGNTEAFF. CDR3 in DNA: TGTGCCAGCAAACACAGGGGAGGCAACACTGAAGCTTTCTTT.

The chain joins TRBV11-1 to TRBJ2-7; 7 bases are a match to TRBD2. The CDR3 is 17 residues long. From germline, CDR1 is SGHAT and CDR2 FQDESV (reference sequence). The J segment lost 4 bases and the V segment lost 5 bases, leaving 17 bases of the junction unmatched. CDR3 in DNA: TGTGCCAGCAGCCCGTTGTGGGCAGGGAGGGCCCCATACGAGCAGTACTTC. It is translated as CASSPLWAGRAPYEQYF.

This clone appeared a single time. The V call is TRBV7-9, the J call TRBJ1-2, with a tentative D call TRBD1 (6 bases). Per germline, CDR1 SEHNR and CDR2 FQNEAQ (reference sequence). V was shortened by 5 bases and J by 8 bases, with 18 bases between the two germline ends. The CDR3 is made up of 14 amino acids. CDR3 sequence (DNA): TGTGCCAGCAGCGGCAGGGGAATCGCGAGGGGCTACACCTTC. Translation gives CASSGRGIARGYTF.

The chain couples TRBV6-5 to TRBJ1-2; D is ambiguous. The CDR3 has 15 residues. V dropped 0 bases and J dropped 1 base, with 9 bases sitting between them. Germline-derived CDR1 and CDR2 are MNHEY and SVGAGI. The CDR3 region has the DNA TGTGCCAGCAGTTACTCGAGAGGGCTTAACTATGGCTACACCTTC. Translation: CASSYSRGLNYGYTF.

DNA for the CDR3: TGTGCCAGCAGCTTAGTAGGGCAGGTCGCCAACAATGAGCAGTTCTTC. Its protein is CASSLVGQVANNEQFF. The chain joins TRBV11-2 to TRBJ2-1, with D hard to call. Germline assignment: CDR1 SGHAT and CDR2 FQNNGV. V lost 1 base and J lost 5, with 15 bases in between. There are 16 residues in the CDR3.

Here the CDR3 DNA reads TGTGCCAGCAGGGGGACAGTTGGAGCTCAGCCCCAGCATTTT. It encodes CASRGTVGAQPQHF. V usage is TRBV2 and J usage is TRBJ1-5; 7 bases agree with TRBD1. From germline, CDR1 is SNHLY and CDR2 FYNNEI. The J segment lost 6 bases and the V segment lost 6 bases, leaving 8 bases of the junction unmatched. This CDR3 is built from 14 residues.

The J gene is TRBJ2-1, the V gene TRBV5-1; perhaps D is TRBD1 or TRBD2 (5 bases each). This CDR3 region has 17 residues. Per germline, CDR1 SGHRS and CDR2 YFSETQ. Trimming took off 5 bases at V and 0 bases at J, with 18 bases between the two ends. The CDR3 loop is CASSPRRGTYSYNEQFF. In DNA, the CDR3 is TGCGCCAGCAGTCCTCGGAGAGGGACGTACTCCTACAATGAGCAGTTCTTC.

This clone has a handful of counts. The chain couples TRBV4-2 to TRBJ2-1, with 10 bases fitting TRBD2. The CDR3 has 16 amino acids. With V trimmed by 1 base and J by 9 bases, 9 bases remained unmatched. The germline V gene has CDR1 LGHNA and CDR2 YNFKEQ. CDR3 sequence: CASSQVGTSAGIEQFF. In nucleotides, the CDR3 is TGTGCCAGCAGCCAAGTGGGGACTAGCGCCGGTATTGAGCAGTTCTTC.

The rearrangement uses TRBV19 and TRBJ2-7; TRBD2 is a possible D gene (5 bases). The CDR3 totals 13 residues. Germline CDR1 is LNHDA and CDR2 is SQIVND (reference sequence). Trimming stripped 4 bases from V and 0 bases from J, with 7 bases between. The CDR3 DNA follows: TGTGCCAGTAGTAGACTAAGCTCCTACGAGCAGTACTTC. It encodes CASSRLSSYEQYF.

The chain carries TRBV5-1 and TRBJ2-5; 7 bases line up with TRBD2. CDR3 length: 15 amino acids. Trimming cost V 4 bases and J 1 base; bases outside gene matches: 7. Germline CDR1 reads SGHRS; CDR2 reads YFSETQ. DNA for the CDR3: TGCGCCAGCAGCGGGCAGCGGGAAGCCCAAGAGACCCAGTACTTC. The encoded protein is CASSGQREAQETQYF.

The V and J genes are TRBV5-1 and TRBJ1-4, with TRBD1 matching over 9 bases. J lost 8 bases, V lost 4 bases, and 9 bases had no gene match. Germline assignment: CDR1 SGHRS and CDR2 YFSETQ. The CDR3 runs to 15 residues. The CDR3 here is CASSPGQGGKEKLFF. The CDR3 region has the DNA TGCGCCAGCAGCCCGGGACAGGGAGGGAAAGAAAAACTGTTTTTT. Full variable domain (rest looked up from reference TRBV5-1 and TRBJ1-4): KAGVTQTPRYLIKTRGQQVTLSCSPISGHRSVSWYQQTPGQGLQFLFEYFSETQRNKGNFPGRFSGRQFSNSRSEMNVSTLELGDSALYLCASSPGQGGKEKLFFGSGTQLSVL.

The chain carries TRBV30 and TRBJ2-7; TRBD1 is a possible D gene (5 bases). Per germline, CDR1 GTSNPN and CDR2 SVGIG (reference sequence). CDR3 length equals 13 residues. V dropped 5 bases and J dropped 5 bases, with 16 bases sitting between them. Here the CDR3 DNA reads TGTGCCTGGGACCCCGAAGGGGCCCACGAGCAGTACTTC. It codes for CAWDPEGAHEQYF.

The chain uses TRBV5-1 and TRBJ2-7; 10 bases fit TRBD1. Per germline, CDR1 SGHRS and CDR2 YFSETQ. The CDR3 sequence is 15 residues long. V trimming: 3 bases; J trimming: 4 bases; junction bases outside the gene matches: 7. CDR3 sequence reads: CASSSVGQGGYEQYF. The CDR3, as DNA: TGCGCCAGCAGCTCGGTCGGACAGGGGGGTTACGAGCAGTACTTC.